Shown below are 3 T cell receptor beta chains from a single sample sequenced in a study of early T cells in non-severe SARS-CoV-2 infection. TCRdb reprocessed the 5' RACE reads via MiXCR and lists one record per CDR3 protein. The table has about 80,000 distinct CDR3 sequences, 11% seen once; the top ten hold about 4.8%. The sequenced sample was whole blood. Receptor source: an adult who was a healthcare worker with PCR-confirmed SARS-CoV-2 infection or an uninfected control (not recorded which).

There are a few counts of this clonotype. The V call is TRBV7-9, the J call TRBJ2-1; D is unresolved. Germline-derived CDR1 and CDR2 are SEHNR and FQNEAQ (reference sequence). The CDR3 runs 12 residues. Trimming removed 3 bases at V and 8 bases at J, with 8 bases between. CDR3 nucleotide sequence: TGTGCCAGCAGCTTGTTAGGCGATGAGCAGTTCTTC. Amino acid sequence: CASSLLGDEQFF. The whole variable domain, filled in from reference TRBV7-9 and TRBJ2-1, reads DTGVSQNPRHKITKRGQNVTFRCDPISEHNRLYWYRQTLGQGPEFLTYFQNEAQLEKSRLLSDRFSAERPKGSFSTLEIQRTEQGDSAMYLCASSLLGDEQFFGPGTRLTVL.

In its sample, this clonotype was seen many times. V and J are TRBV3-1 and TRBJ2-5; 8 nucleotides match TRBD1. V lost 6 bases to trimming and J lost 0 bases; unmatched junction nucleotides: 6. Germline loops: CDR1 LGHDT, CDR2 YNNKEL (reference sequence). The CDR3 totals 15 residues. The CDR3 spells CASRSGGFYQETQYF. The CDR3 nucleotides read TGTGCCAGCAGGTCAGGGGGCTTCTACCAAGAGACCCAGTACTTC.

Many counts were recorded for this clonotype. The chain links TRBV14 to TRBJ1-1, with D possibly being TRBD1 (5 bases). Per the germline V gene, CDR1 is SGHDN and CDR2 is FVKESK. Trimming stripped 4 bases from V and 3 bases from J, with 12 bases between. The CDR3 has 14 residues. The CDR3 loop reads CASSLSRGDTEAFF. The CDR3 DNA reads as TGTGCCAGCAGCCTGAGCCGGGGGGACACTGAAGCTTTCTTT.